This is a list of T cell receptor beta chains from one sample in a study of blood T cell repertoires in COVID-19. Libraries were prepared by immunoSEQ multiplex PCR; TCRdb keeps only in-frame clonotypes and omits some of them. The table lists about 180,000 clones, around 85% of them singletons. Sample: peripheral blood. Receptor source: a man between 60 and 75 years old with acute or convalescent COVID-19. Both conserved end residues are part of each CDR3. D genes are given only for firm matches. Size is stated for part of the rows, as once, few or many counts, or as a class when the clone is expanded.

TRBD2	TRBJ2-3	TRBV3-1/TRBV3-2	NA	CASSQGGLGPDTQYF	TGTGCCAGCAGCCAAGGCGGACTAGGACCAGATACGCAGTATTTT
NA	TRBJ2-7	TRBV11-2	NA	CASSFYGVRNEQYF	TGTGCCAGCAGCTTTTACGGGGTAAGGAACGAGCAGTACTTC
TRBD2	TRBJ2-1	TRBV5-1	NA	CASRSLAGASYNEQFF	TGCGCCAGCAGATCACTAGCGGGAGCTTCCTACAATGAGCAGTTCTTC
TRBD2	TRBJ2-2	TRBV19	NA	CASSIAGGRTTGELFF	TGTGCCAGTAGTATAGCGGGAGGCCGAACCACCGGGGAGCTGTTTTTT
NA	TRBJ1-1	TRBV9	NA	CASGPGQNTEAFF	TGTGCCAGCGGCCCGGGACAGAACACTGAAGCTTTCTTT
NA	TRBJ1-2	TRBV6-2/TRBV6-3	NA	CASSSQGYGYTF	TGTGCCAGCAGTTCACAGGGCTATGGCTACACCTTC
NA	TRBJ1-1	TRBV29-1	NA	CSVAGLLQGEAFF	TGCAGCGTTGCTGGCCTTCTTCAGGGTGAAGCTTTCTTT
NA	TRBJ1-1	TRBV9	NA	CASSLEGNTEAFF	TGTGCCAGCAGCCTTGAGGGGAACACTGAAGCTTTCTTT
NA	TRBJ1-1	TRBV6-5	NA	CASYPGTWGTEAFF	TGTGCCAGCTACCCCGGGACATGGGGCACTGAAGCTTTCTTT
TRBD1	TRBJ2-5	TRBV27	NA	CASSRDRARQTQYF	TGTGCCAGCAGTCGGGACAGGGCGCGGCAGACCCAGTACTTC
TRBD1	TRBJ2-1	TRBV3-1/TRBV3-2	NA	CASSALGQGFNEQFF	TGTGCCAGCAGTGCCCTGGGACAGGGGTTCAATGAGCAGTTCTTC
TRBD1	TRBJ2-1	TRBV13	once	CASSSRYRGLTDHEQFF	TGTGCCAGCAGCTCAAGGTACAGGGGGCTAACGGACCATGAGCAGTTCTTC
NA	TRBJ2-5	TRBV29-1	NA	CSVVGQSYQETQYF	TGCAGCGTTGTTGGGCAGTCGTACCAAGAGACCCAGTACTTC
TRBD2	TRBJ2-1	TRBV5-1	NA	CASSSGLAGGNEQFF	TGCGCCAGCAGCTCGGGACTAGCGGGGGGCAATGAGCAGTTCTTC
NA	TRBJ2-4	TRBV5-1	NA	CASSLEGRKNIQYF	TGCGCCAGCAGCTTGGAAGGCAGGAAAAACATTCAGTACTTC
NA	TRBJ2-1	TRBV3-1/TRBV3-2	NA	CASTPGHPYNEQFF	TGTGCCAGCACCCCGGGACACCCCTACAATGAGCAGTTCTTC
TRBD2	TRBJ2-1	TRBV5-1	NA	CASSPLAGGPYNEQFF	TGCGCCAGCAGCCCCTTAGCGGGAGGGCCCTACAATGAGCAGTTCTTC
TRBD1	TRBJ1-3	TRBV24-1	NA	CATSDSGQAPGNTIYF	TGTGCCACCAGTGACTCCGGACAGGCCCCTGGAAACACCATATATTTT
TRBD1	TRBJ2-7	TRBV6-6	NA	CASTPDRRGYEQYF	TGTGCCAGCACCCCGGACAGGAGAGGGTACGAGCAGTACTTC
TRBD2	TRBJ2-1	TRBV7-8	once	CASSFLAGGKEQFF	TGTGCCAGCAGCTTCCTAGCGGGAGGAAAGGAGCAGTTCTTC
TRBD2	TRBJ2-2	TRBV2	NA	CASGGLAGVSTGELFF	TGTGCCAGCGGGGGACTAGCGGGAGTGTCAACCGGGGAGCTGTTTTTT
NA	TRBJ2-1	TRBV27	NA	CASSLRQNSYNEQFF	TGTGCCAGCAGTTTGAGGCAGAACTCCTACAATGAGCAGTTCTTC